The present T cell receptor beta chain was sequenced within a study of shared clonotypes between healthy human individuals. The V gene end was trimmed by 3 bases and the J gene end by 0 bases; junction bases not matched to a gene: 7. The CDR3 covers 17 residues. The germline CDR1 and CDR2 sequences are SGHNT and YYREEE (reference sequence). Per the original data handling: Junction-only sequences produced by ImmunoSEQ had no quality scores, so filtering differed. Libraries were prepared by immunoSEQ multiplex PCR; TCRdb keeps only in-frame clonotypes and omits some of them. D and trimming come from the DNA, and the V and J calls and clone size come from that table. The sample consists of about 700,000 clones, around 90% of them appearing once. On this clone itself: Antigen: not known.

It was CD45RO-negative cells, positively selected for CCR7, that made up naive CD8 cells, with terminally differentiated effector memory CD45RA+ cells excluded. Study results and caveats: Relative to memory subsets, naive subsets generally showed larger estimated richness.

The sequence derives from a man younger than 45 in good health. The sequenced material came from naive CD8+ T cells sorted from blood. The chain is built from TRBV5-4 and TRBJ2-7; 12 bases agree with TRBD2. CDR3 loop: CASSSRTSGKSSYEQYF. For the CDR3, the DNA is TGTGCCAGCAGCTCCAGGACTAGCGGGAAGAGCTCCTACGAGCAGTACTTC.